The TCR beta chain under discussion was sequenced for a study of cytomegalovirus exposure and HLA in healthy donors. Overall study results and limits: Reportedly, HLA-A and HLA-B alleles of most subjects were accurately predicted from TCR beta. Specificity for CMV antigens was confirmed in vitro for three of the CMV-associated chains. Previous analysis showed most TCR beta V segments were productive about 87% or about 30% of the time. Roughly uniform depth of sequencing across donors was assumed in presence/absence analyses.

Points on this clone: Antigen unknown.

Primers: 60 Vbeta forward and 13 Jbeta reverse. Generated by immunoSEQ multiplex PCR, the TCRdb table keeps only in-frame clones and is missing some. The repertoire holds 150,000 to 200,000 clones, with about 72% as singletons. Sequenced sample: PBMCs. The clonotype originates from a girl between 5 and 17 years old in good health and CMV-seronegative.

The DNA for the CDR3 is TGCGCCAGCAGCTTTGGGGGAGGCCTTGACACAGATACGCAGTATTTT. Amino acid sequence: CASSFGGGLDTDTQYF. V and J are TRBV5-1 and TRBJ2-3, with D perhaps matching TRBD2 (6 bases). Trimming took off 2 bases at V and 2 bases at J, with 15 bases between the two ends. Per the germline V gene, CDR1 is SGHRS and CDR2 is YFSETQ. The CDR3 totals 16 residues.